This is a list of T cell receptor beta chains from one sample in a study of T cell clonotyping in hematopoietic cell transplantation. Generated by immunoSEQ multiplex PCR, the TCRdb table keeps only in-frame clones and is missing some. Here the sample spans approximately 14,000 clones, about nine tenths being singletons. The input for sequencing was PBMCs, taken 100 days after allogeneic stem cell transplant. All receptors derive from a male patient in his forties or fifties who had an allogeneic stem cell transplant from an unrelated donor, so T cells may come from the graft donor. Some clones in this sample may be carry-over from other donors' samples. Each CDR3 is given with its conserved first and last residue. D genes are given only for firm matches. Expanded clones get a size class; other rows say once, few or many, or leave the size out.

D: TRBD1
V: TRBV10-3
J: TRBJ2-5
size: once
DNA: TGTGCCTCGCGGCCGGGACAGAAAGAGACCCAGTACTTC
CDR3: CASRPGQKETQYF

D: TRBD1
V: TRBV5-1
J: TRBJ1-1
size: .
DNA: TGCGCCAGCAGCTTGGGCGATAACAGGGGCCGGAACACTGAAGCTTTCTTT
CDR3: CASSLGDNRGRNTEAFF

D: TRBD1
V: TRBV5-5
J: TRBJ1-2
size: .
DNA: TGTGCCAGCAGCTCCGGGACAGCTAACCGGGATGGTGGCTACACCTTC
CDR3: CASSSGTANRDGGYTF

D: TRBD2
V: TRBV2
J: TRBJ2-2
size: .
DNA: TGTGCCAGCAGTGGGTCGAGCGGGAGGGACACCGGGGAGCTGTTTTTT
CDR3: CASSGSSGRDTGELFF

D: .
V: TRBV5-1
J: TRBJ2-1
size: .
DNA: TGCGCCAGCAGCGAATGGGGGGAAGACAATGAGCAGTTCTTC
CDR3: CASSEWGEDNEQFF

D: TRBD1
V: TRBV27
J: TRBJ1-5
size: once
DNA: TGTGCCAGCAGCACAGGGGAATGGGGCAATCAGCCCCAGCATTTT
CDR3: CASSTGEWGNQPQHF

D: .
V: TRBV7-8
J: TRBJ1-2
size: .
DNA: TGTGCCAGCAGCAAACTACAGGGAGTAGCCTATGGCTACACCTTC
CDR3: CASSKLQGVAYGYTF

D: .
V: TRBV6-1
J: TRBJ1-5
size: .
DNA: TGTGCCAGCAGTGAAGGGGCCGGGCTGACTCAGCCCCAGCATTTT
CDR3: CASSEGAGLTQPQHF

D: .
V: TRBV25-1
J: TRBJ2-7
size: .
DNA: TGTGCCAGCAGCCAGAGCTACGAGCAGTACTTC
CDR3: CASSQSYEQYF

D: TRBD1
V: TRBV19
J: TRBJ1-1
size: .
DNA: TGTGCCAGTAGTGACAGGGAAACTGAAGCTTTCTTT
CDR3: CASSDRETEAFF

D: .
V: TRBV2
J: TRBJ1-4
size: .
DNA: TGTGCCAGCAGTGTTCCCAGGGCCGAAAAACTGTTTTTT
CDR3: CASSVPRAEKLFF

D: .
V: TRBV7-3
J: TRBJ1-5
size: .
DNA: TGTGCCAGCAGCTTAAACTCCAGGAAAAATCAGCCCCAGCATTTT
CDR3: CASSLNSRKNQPQHF

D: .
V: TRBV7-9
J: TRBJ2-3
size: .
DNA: TGTGCCAGCAGCTCTAGTGGAGGGGGCGCAGATACGCAGTATTTT
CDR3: CASSSSGGGADTQYF

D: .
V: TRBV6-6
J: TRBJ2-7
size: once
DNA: TGTGCCAGCAGGCCACAGGGAGGGTTGGCCTACGAGCAGTACTTC
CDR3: CASRPQGGLAYEQYF

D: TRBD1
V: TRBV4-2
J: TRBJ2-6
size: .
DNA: TGTGCCAGCAGCCAAGATGGGTGGGACAGGGGCGCTGGGGCCAACGTCCTGACTTTC
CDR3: CASSQDGWDRGAGANVLTF

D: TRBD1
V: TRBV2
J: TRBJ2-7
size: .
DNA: TGTGCCAGCCGCGACAGGGGGCGTTTCTACGAGCAGTACTTC
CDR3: CASRDRGRFYEQYF

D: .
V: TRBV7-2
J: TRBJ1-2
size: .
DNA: TGTGCCAGCACCCGAGACAGGACGAACTATGGCTACACCTTC
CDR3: CASTRDRTNYGYTF

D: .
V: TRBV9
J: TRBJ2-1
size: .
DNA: TGTGCCAGCAGCGACACTCGGGGAGGGGGGCTCCACAATGAGCAGTTCTTC
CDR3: CASSDTRGGGLHNEQFF

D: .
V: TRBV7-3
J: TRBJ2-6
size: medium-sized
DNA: TGTGCCAGCAGCTTGCGTGGGGGCGCGACTGGGGCCAACGTCCTGACTTTC
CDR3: CASSLRGGATGANVLTF

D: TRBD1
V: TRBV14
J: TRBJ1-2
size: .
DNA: TGTGCCAGCAGCCGTCCCGGGACAGGGAGAGAAGACTATGGCTACACCTTC
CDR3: CASSRPGTGREDYGYTF

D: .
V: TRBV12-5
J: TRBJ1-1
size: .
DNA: TGTGCTAGTGGATGGGAGCTAGGAACTGAAGCTTTCTTT
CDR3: CASGWELGTEAFF

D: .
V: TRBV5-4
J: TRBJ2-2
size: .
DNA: TGTGCCAGCAGCTTGCGGAGCGCGAACACCGGGGAGCTGTTTTTT
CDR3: CASSLRSANTGELFF